Each of the 30 T cell receptor beta chains below was sequenced from the same sample in a study of cytomegalovirus exposure and HLA in healthy donors. PCR amplification relied on 60 Vbeta primers (plus 13 Jbeta primers). Assay used: immunoSEQ multiplex PCR; TCRdb lists only in-frame clones, some missing. The sample lists tens of thousands of clones; 70% to 80% were seen once. Sequenced: PBMCs. These receptors were obtained from a woman in her thirties or forties in good health and CMV-seropositive.

This clone was observed a single time. The V gene is TRBV19, the J gene TRBJ2-7; D call uncertain. The CDR3 consists of 16 residues. Trimming stripped 3 bases from V and 3 bases from J, with 18 bases between. Germline V CDR1 and CDR2: LNHDA, SQIVND (reference sequence). CDR3 loop: CASSIGGGSRVYEQYF. CDR3 bases: TGTGCCAGTAGTATTGGCGGCGGCAGCAGAGTCTACGAGCAGTACTTC.

In this sample, this clone turned up a few times. This chain uses TRBV30 with TRBJ2-1, with D tentatively TRBD2 (5 bases). Trimming pared 2 bases from V and 5 bases from J, leaving 16 bases between. The length of the CDR3 is 15 residues. The V gene's germline CDR1 is GTSNPN and CDR2 SVGIG (reference sequence). The CDR3 sequence is CAWSRGVPANNEQFF. The CDR3 DNA sequence: TGTGCCTGGAGTCGGGGAGTGCCCGCTAACAATGAGCAGTTCTTC.

The rearrangement links TRBV30 to TRBJ2-3, with D perhaps matching TRBD1 (6 bases). Trimming removed 4 bases at V and 3 bases at J, with 11 bases between. Germline lookup yields CDR1 GTSNPN and CDR2 SVGIG (reference sequence). The CDR3 has 13 amino acids. The CDR3: CAWNQGSTDTQYF. CDR3 nucleotides: TGTGCCTGGAATCAGGGGAGTACAGATACGCAGTATTTT. Full variable domain (missing parts from reference TRBV30 and TRBJ2-3): SQTIHQWPATLVQPVGSPLSLECTVEGTSNPNLYWYRQAAGRGLQLLFYSVGIGQISSEVPQNLSASRPQDRQFILSSKKLLLSDSGFYLCAWNQGSTDTQYFGPGTRLTVL.

The rearrangement uses TRBV20-1 and TRBJ2-3; D gene unclear. V lost 1 base to trimming and J lost 10 bases, with 9 bases between them. Germline-derived CDR1 and CDR2 are DFQATT and SNEGSKA (reference sequence). The CDR3 consists of 11 residues. The CDR3 spells CSARASPPQYF. CDR3 nucleotides: TGCAGTGCTAGAGCCTCTCCCCCGCAGTATTTT.

The table lists this clone with a count of one. The chain recombines TRBV5-1 with TRBJ1-2, with 7 bases lining up with TRBD1. The V gene end was trimmed by 0 bases and the J gene end by 9 bases; junction bases not matched to a gene: 8. Germline values: CDR1 SGHRS, CDR2 YFSETQ. The CDR3 totals 14 residues. DNA for the CDR3: TGCGCCAGCAGCTTGGGAGACAGGGTTTTGAGCTACACCTTC. Translation: CASSLGDRVLSYTF. Complete variable domain (other parts from reference TRBV5-1 and TRBJ1-2): KAGVTQTPRYLIKTRGQQVTLSCSPISGHRSVSWYQQTPGQGLQFLFEYFSETQRNKGNFPGRFSGRQFSNSRSEMNVSTLELGDSALYLCASSLGDRVLSYTFGSGTRLTVV.

The genes are TRBV7-2 and TRBJ2-3; D ambiguous. Germline loops: CDR1 SGHTA, CDR2 FQGNSA. The CDR3 covers 14 residues. Trimming took 5 bases from V and 2 from J, leaving 11 bases between them. In DNA form, the CDR3 reads TGTGCCAGCAGCCACTCCTATTACACAGATACGCAGTATTTT. This sequence encodes CASSHSYYTDTQYF. Complete variable domain (other parts from reference TRBV7-2 and TRBJ2-3): GAGVSQSPSNKVTEKGKDVELRCDPISGHTALYWYRQSLGQGLEFLIYFQGNSAPDKSGLPSDRFSAERTGGSVSTLTIQRTQQEDSAVYLCASSHSYYTDTQYFGPGTRLTVL.

V is TRBV9 and J is TRBJ2-1; 11 nucleotides line up with TRBD2. V shed 0 bases and J 8 bases; nucleotides not matched to a gene: 10. Germline CDR1 and CDR2: SGDLS and YYNGEE. This CDR3 is 17 amino acids long. This CDR3 is CASSVALTSGKLHEQFF. In DNA, the CDR3 is TGTGCCAGCAGCGTAGCCCTGACTAGCGGGAAACTGCATGAGCAGTTCTTC.

V usage is TRBV9 and J usage is TRBJ1-4, with no clear D. The CDR3 consists of 17 residues. Germline V lookup: CDR1 SGDLS, CDR2 YYNGEE. The V end lost 1 base, the J end lost 0 bases, and 13 bases lay between the germline ends. The CDR3 spells CASSVSGGSTTNEKLFF. In DNA form, the CDR3 reads TGTGCCAGCAGCGTAAGCGGAGGGTCCACAACTAATGAAAAACTGTTTTTT.

The chain has TRBV2 and TRBJ1-3; no clear D. Deletions cut 4 bases from V and 3 bases from J, with 13 bases between. This CDR3 spans 15 amino acids. Germline CDR1 reads SNHLY; CDR2 reads FYNNEI. CDR3 nucleotide sequence: TGTGCCAGCAGTGTAGAGGGTTTATTTGGAAACACCATATATTTT. Protein: CASSVEGLFGNTIYF.

The chain carries TRBV6-1 and TRBJ2-7; D may be TRBD1 (5 bases). CDR1 MNHNS and CDR2 SASEGT come from the germline V gene. The CDR3 spans 13 residues. The V end lost 7 bases, the J end lost 2 bases, and 12 bases lay between the germline ends. CDR3 nucleotide sequence: TGTGCCAGCACCCACGACAGTCCCTACGAGCAGTACTTC. Protein product: CASTHDSPYEQYF.

The gene calls are TRBV6-4 and TRBJ2-2; 9 positions agree with TRBD1. CDR1 is MRHNA, CDR2 SNTAGT, per germline. This CDR3 is 16 amino acids long. V lost 6 bases to trimming and J lost 0 bases; unmatched junction nucleotides: 5. The CDR3 bases are TGTGCCAGCAGCGCCGGGACAGGGACGAACACCGGGGAGCTGTTTTTT. Translated: CASSAGTGTNTGELFF.

The rearrangement links TRBV19 to TRBJ2-5, with TRBD2 matching over 7 bases. This CDR3 has 14 residues. Germline trimming cut 5 bases from V and 1 base from J; bases unmatched to any gene: 4. CDR1 and CDR2 from the germline V gene are LNHDA and SQIVND (reference sequence). This CDR3 is CASSLPGGQETQYF. Here the CDR3 DNA reads TGTGCCAGTAGTCTCCCGGGGGGCCAAGAGACCCAGTACTTC.

This clone was found once. This chain joins TRBV19 and TRBJ1-2; weak D call: TRBD1 (5 bases). This CDR3 region has 17 residues. V lost 4 bases and J lost 0, with 18 bases in between. Germline V lookup: CDR1 LNHDA, CDR2 SQIVND (reference sequence). The CDR3 sequence: CASSTRQRIESNYGYTF. CDR3 DNA: TGTGCCAGTAGTACCCGACAGCGCATCGAGTCTAACTATGGCTACACCTTC.

The rearrangement links TRBV15 to TRBJ2-1; perhaps TRBD2 as D (5 bases). The CDR3 is 14 residues long. Trimming cost V 3 bases and J 10 bases, with 16 bases left between them. CDR1 and CDR2 (germline): LNHNV, YYDKDF (reference sequence). The CDR3: CATSSPNDGNEQFF. The CDR3 DNA is TGTGCCACCAGCAGCCCCAACGACGGGAACGAGCAGTTCTTC. Together with reference TRBV15 and TRBJ2-1, the CDR3 gives the full variable domain: DAMVIQNPRYQVTQFGKPVTLSCSQTLNHNVMYWYQQKSSQAPKLLFHYYDKDFNNEADTPDNFQSRRPNTSFCFLDIRSPGLGDTAMYLCATSSPNDGNEQFFGPGTRLTVL.

The sample holds one count of this clone. J is TRBJ1-2 and V is TRBV11-2; D might be TRBD1 (6 bases). Germline-derived CDR1 and CDR2 are SGHAT and FQNNGV. This CDR3 comprises 15 residues. Trimming left V 1 base short and J 2 bases short, with 11 bases between. CDR3 in DNA: TGTGCCAGCAGCTTAGCCGCAGGGGTGAACTATGGCTACACCTTC. Translating gives CASSLAAGVNYGYTF.

The chain carries TRBV28 and TRBJ1-2, with 9 bases identical to TRBD1. The trim removed 5 bases at V and 0 bases at J, leaving 13 bases unmatched. This CDR3 has 18 residues. The germline gives CDR1 MDHEN, CDR2 SYDVKM. The CDR3 is CASSQTLGQGGSNYGYTF. CDR3 sequence (DNA): TGTGCCAGCAGTCAGACTCTGGGACAGGGAGGCTCTAACTATGGCTACACCTTC.

The chain is built from TRBV7-9 and TRBJ1-6; D is ambiguous. The CDR3 has 14 residues. Germline CDR1 is SEHNR and CDR2 is FQNEAQ (reference sequence). With 3 bases removed from V and 5 bases from J, the gap between germline ends came to 8 bases. CDR3 loop: CASSFGQNNSPLHF. CDR3 sequence (DNA): TGTGCCAGCAGCTTTGGGCAGAATAATTCACCCCTCCACTTT.

The chain uses TRBV10-2 and TRBJ2-3, with D perhaps TRBD2 (7 bases). The CDR3 covers 15 residues. Trimming stripped 6 bases from V and 6 bases from J, with 19 bases between. Germline V CDR1 and CDR2: WSHSY, SAAADI. The CDR3 DNA reads TGCGCCAGCAGCCTGACTGGCGGGGGCCCCGATACGCAGTATTTT. Protein sequence: CASSLTGGGPDTQYF.

The V and J genes are TRBV7-2 and TRBJ2-1; TRBD1 aligns across 7 bases. The V segment lost 5 bases and the J segment 9 bases; nucleotides outside the gene matches: 10. Germline V CDR1 and CDR2: SGHTA, FQGNSA. The length of the CDR3 is 14 residues. CDR3 nucleotides: TGTGCCAGCAGCCCGTCACAGGGGAACAGTGAGCAGTTCTTC. Residues: CASSPSQGNSEQFF.

V usage is TRBV9 and J usage is TRBJ1-2; possibly TRBD1 for D (6 bases). The ends were cut back, 0 bases at V and 3 bases at J, with 12 bases in the middle. This CDR3 is 15 amino acids long. The germline gives CDR1 SGDLS, CDR2 YYNGEE. CDR3 residues: CASSVEAGAYYGYTF. DNA of the CDR3: TGTGCCAGCAGCGTAGAGGCGGGGGCGTACTATGGCTACACCTTC.

The chain combines TRBV5-1 with TRBJ2-1, with a possible D match to TRBD1 (5 bases). Germline-derived CDR1 and CDR2 are SGHRS and YFSETQ. V was pared by 6 bases and J by 5 bases, with 12 bases between. This CDR3 is built from 13 residues. CDR3 sequence: CASTAGSDNEQFF. CDR3 coding DNA: TGCGCCAGCACAGCAGGGTCGGACAATGAGCAGTTCTTC.

This chain uses TRBV7-9 with TRBJ1-2; TRBD1 matches 7 bases. This CDR3 is built from 15 residues. The V and J ends lost 3 bases and 0 bases, in that order; junction bases with no gene match: 4. Germline CDR1 is SEHNR and CDR2 is FQNEAQ (reference sequence). The CDR3 reads CASSFGQGANYGYTF. CDR3 in DNA: TGTGCCAGCAGCTTTGGCCAGGGGGCTAACTATGGCTACACCTTC. Using reference TRBV7-9 and TRBJ1-2 for the parts outside the CDR3, the full variable domain is DTGVSQNPRHKITKRGQNVTFRCDPISEHNRLYWYRQTLGQGPEFLTYFQNEAQLEKSRLLSDRFSAERPKGSFSTLEIQRTEQGDSAMYLCASSFGQGANYGYTFGSGTRLTVV.

V is TRBV6-5 and J is TRBJ1-5; TRBD1 matches at 8 bases. Per germline, CDR1 MNHEY and CDR2 SVGAGI. V lost 6 bases and J lost 2; bases outside the gene matches: 6. The CDR3 has 15 amino acids. The CDR3 reads CASSSDRGGNQPQHF. The CDR3, as DNA: TGTGCCAGCAGCTCCGACAGGGGAGGCAATCAGCCCCAGCATTTT.

This chain connects TRBV29-1 to TRBJ2-1; TRBD1 aligns across 7 bases. The CDR3 is 16 amino acids. Unmatched junction bases numbered 10, after V lost 0 bases and J lost 5 bases. Germline CDR1 SQVTM, CDR2 ANQGSEA. CDR3 nucleotide sequence: TGCAGCGTTGAAGACCCCCCGACAGGGTGGAACAATGAGCAGTTCTTC. Protein product: CSVEDPPTGWNNEQFF.

The chain joins TRBV5-6 to TRBJ2-2; tentatively, D is TRBD1 (5 bases). V lost 0 bases, J lost 4 bases, and 7 bases lay in between. This CDR3 is 14 amino acids long. Looked up from germline, CDR1 is SGHDT and CDR2 is YYEEEE. The CDR3 DNA reads as TGTGCCAGCAGCTTGGGCACAGGCACCGGGGAGCTGTTTTTT. Translated: CASSLGTGTGELFF.

The V gene is TRBV6-1, the J gene TRBJ1-2; D is unresolved. The V gene lost 11 bases and the J gene lost 8 bases, with 21 bases spanning the gap. CDR1 is MNHNS and CDR2 is SASEGT in the germline V gene. This CDR3 spans 13 amino acids. CDR3 DNA sequence: TGTGCCCAGGATGAGGGAGTTGGAATCGGCTACACCTTC. It yields the protein CAQDEGVGIGYTF.

This clone was seen a handful of times. DNA of the CDR3: TGTGCCAGCAGCCCGGGGGGTTGGAGGGGCTACACCTTC. This translates into CASSPGGWRGYTF. The chain employs TRBV11-2 and TRBJ1-2, with D possibly TRBD1 on 5 matching bases. This CDR3 region has 13 residues. Germline V lookup: CDR1 SGHAT, CDR2 FQNNGV. The germline V and J ends were trimmed by 5 bases and 8 bases, with 15 bases remaining between them.

The rearrangement links TRBV2 to TRBJ1-5, with TRBD1 as a possible D gene (6 bases). This CDR3 has 16 amino acids. Trimming cost V 1 base and J 0 bases, with 10 bases left between them. Germline V gene data show CDR1 as SNHLY and CDR2 as FYNNEI. CDR3 in DNA: TGTGCCAGCAGTGAAGAAAGGGGGATTAGCAATCAGCCCCAGCATTTT. It codes for CASSEERGISNQPQHF.

The chain has TRBV7-6 and TRBJ1-6, with D possibly matching TRBD1 (6 bases). The V end was cut by 1 base, the J end by 2 bases, with 15 bases between. CDR1 SGHVS and CDR2 FNYEAQ come from the germline V gene. The CDR3 length is 18 residues. CDR3 in amino acids: CASSLEQGRSPYNSPLHF. In DNA, the CDR3 is TGTGCCAGCAGCTTAGAACAGGGTAGAAGTCCCTATAATTCACCCCTCCACTTT.

This clone was detected a few times. CDR3 DNA: TGTGCCAGCAGCGAACAGGGGTTTGACACTGAAGCTTTCTTT. Translation: CASSEQGFDTEAFF. The chain carries TRBV5-5 and TRBJ1-1, with 7 bases lining up with TRBD1. The CDR3 runs to 14 residues. V lost 4 bases, J lost 3 bases, and 6 bases stayed unmatched. From germline, CDR1 is SGHKS and CDR2 YYEKEE (reference sequence).